The 24 T cell receptor beta chains reported below all come from one sample, sequenced in a study of blood T cell repertoires in COVID-19. Sequenced by immunoSEQ multiplex PCR; TCRdb stores in-frame clones only, minus some. Of fewer than 55,000 clones detected, 68% appear once; the ten largest clones hold 8.8%. The sequencing input was peripheral blood. Receptor source: a woman aged 70 to 79 with acute or convalescent COVID-19.

The chain has TRBV30 and TRBJ1-5; possibly TRBD1 for D (5 bases). Trimming cost V 5 bases and J 1 base, with 15 bases left between them. The germline gives CDR1 GTSNPN, CDR2 SVGIG (reference sequence). The length of the CDR3 is 15 residues. The CDR3 loop is CAWGPVGGSNQPQHF. The CDR3 nucleotides read TGTGCCTGGGGACCGGTCGGGGGAAGCAATCAGCCCCAGCATTTT.

The chain combines TRBV2 with TRBJ2-7; D may be TRBD2 (6 bases). Trimming removed 3 bases at V and 3 bases at J, with 9 bases between. This CDR3 is 13 amino acids long. CDR1 is SNHLY and CDR2 is FYNNEI in the germline V gene. CDR3: CASSDSEGYEQYF. The DNA of the CDR3 is TGTGCCAGCAGTGATTCGGAGGGCTACGAGCAGTACTTC.

The chain has TRBV15 and TRBJ1-1; D uncertain. CDR3 length: 16 amino acids. V lost 1 base and J 3 bases, leaving 15 bases between the germline ends. Germline lookup yields CDR1 LNHNV and CDR2 YYDKDF (reference sequence). This CDR3 is CATSRAGSYRYTEAFF. CDR3 in DNA: TGTGCCACCAGCAGAGCAGGTTCGTACAGATACACTGAAGCTTTCTTT.

The chain is built from TRBV18 and TRBJ2-7; 8 bases agree with TRBD2. With 0 bases clipped from V and 6 bases from J, the junction kept 10 bases outside the gene matches. Germline CDR1 is KGHSH and CDR2 is LQKENI. The CDR3 has 16 residues. CDR3 nucleotide sequence: TGTGCCAGCTCACCACCGGGTCGAGCGGGAGAGGGCGAGCAGTACTTC. It encodes CASSPPGRAGEGEQYF.

This clone turned up a few times. The rearrangement joins TRBV28 to TRBJ1-4, with a weak D call TRBD1 (6 bases). Trimming shortened V by 6 bases and J by 6 bases, and 14 bases separated the two germline ends. CDR1 and CDR2 (germline): MDHEN, SYDVKM. The CDR3 consists of 14 residues. For the CDR3, the DNA is TGTGCCAGCAGCTATGGACAGCTATATGAAAAACTGTTTTTT. This translates into CASSYGQLYEKLFF. Looking up the rest from reference TRBV28 and TRBJ1-4 gives the full variable domain: DVKVTQSSRYLVKRTGEKVFLECVQDMDHENMFWYRQDPGLGLRLIYFSYDVKMKEKGDIPEGYSVSREKKERFSLILESASTNQTSMYLCASSYGQLYEKLFFGSGTQLSVL.

This rearrangement joins TRBV9 to TRBJ1-1; 11 nucleotides match TRBD1. The CDR3 is made up of 17 amino acids. J was trimmed by 3 bases and V by 3 bases; bases with no gene match: 10. Looked up from germline, CDR1 is SGDLS and CDR2 is YYNGEE. The CDR3 region is CASSETGTGGADTEAFF. The CDR3 coding sequence is TGTGCCAGCAGCGAGACCGGGACAGGGGGTGCGGACACTGAAGCTTTCTTT.

V is TRBV6-1 and J is TRBJ2-7; D may be TRBD1 (5 bases). Between the trimmed V and J ends, which lost 2 bases and 4 bases, there was a span of 15 bases. The CDR3 is 15 amino acids. Germline assignment: CDR1 MNHNS and CDR2 SASEGT. The CDR3 here is CASSESQGTSYEQYF. The CDR3, as DNA: TGTGCCAGCAGTGAAAGTCAGGGTACCAGTTACGAGCAGTACTTC.

V usage is TRBV7-2 and J usage is TRBJ2-3; tentatively, D is TRBD2 (6 bases). This CDR3 spans 14 amino acids. V dropped 1 base and J dropped 4 bases, with 9 bases sitting between them. Per germline, CDR1 SGHTA and CDR2 FQGNSA. The CDR3 sequence is CASSLDASADTQYF. CDR3 sequence (DNA): TGTGCCAGCAGCTTAGACGCTAGCGCAGATACGCAGTATTTT.

The gene calls are TRBV5-1 and TRBJ1-4, with 7 positions matching TRBD1. After removal of 0 bases from V and 3 bases from J, the junction contained 5 bases not matched to a gene. Germline CDR1 SGHRS, CDR2 YFSETQ. This CDR3 is 16 amino acids long. The CDR3 coding sequence is TGCGCCAGCAGCTTGGGTGACAGGGAATCTAATGAAAAACTGTTTTTT. Encoded protein: CASSLGDRESNEKLFF.

V is TRBV5-1 and J is TRBJ2-2; TRBD2 is a possible D gene (5 bases). Germline V gene lookup returns CDR1 SGHRS and CDR2 YFSETQ. The CDR3 loop spans 16 amino acids. Deletions cut 1 base from V and 2 bases from J, with 12 bases between. The CDR3 loop reads CASSLRAVTNTGELFF. The CDR3 DNA reads as TGCGCCAGCAGCTTGCGAGCGGTTACCAACACCGGGGAGCTGTTTTTT.

This clone was seen a handful of times. The chain employs TRBV7-2 and TRBJ2-7; TRBD2 aligns across 8 bases. Germline V gene data show CDR1 as SGHTA and CDR2 as FQGNSA. The CDR3 covers 15 residues. Trimming took 2 bases from V and 3 from J; bases not matched to a gene: 6. DNA of the CDR3: TGTGCCAGCAGCTTATTAGCGGGATTTTACTACGAGCAGTACTTC. The encoded protein is CASSLLAGFYYEQYF. Based on the CDR3 plus reference TRBV7-2 and TRBJ2-7, the full variable domain is GAGVSQSPSNKVTEKGKDVELRCDPISGHTALYWYRQSLGQGLEFLIYFQGNSAPDKSGLPSDRFSAERTGGSVSTLTIQRTQQEDSAVYLCASSLLAGFYYEQYFGPGTRLTVT.

This chain connects TRBV27 to TRBJ2-1; 9 bases map to TRBD2. CDR3 size: 16 residues. V lost 5 bases to trimming and J lost 0 bases; unmatched junction nucleotides: 5. The germline gives CDR1 MNHEY, CDR2 SMNVEV (reference sequence). This CDR3 is CASSPLAGNSYNEQFF. As DNA, the CDR3 is TGTGCCAGCAGTCCGCTAGCGGGGAACTCCTACAATGAGCAGTTCTTC.

The chain employs TRBV19 and TRBJ1-4; D unresolved. Germline V lookup: CDR1 LNHDA, CDR2 SQIVND (reference sequence). The CDR3 has 12 residues. Trimming cost V 6 bases and J 10 bases, with 12 bases left between them. The DNA of the CDR3 is TGTGCCAGTAGATGGGGAGATGGAAAACTGTTTTTT. Translating gives CASRWGDGKLFF.

The chain uses TRBV7-2 and TRBJ2-7; D uncertain. V dropped 0 bases and J dropped 0 bases, with 3 bases sitting between them. This CDR3 is 13 amino acids long. Germline values: CDR1 SGHTA, CDR2 FQGNSA. CDR3 in DNA: TGTGCCAGCAGCTTAGCGAGCTCCTACGAGCAGTACTTC. It yields the protein CASSLASSYEQYF.

The V and J genes are TRBV28 and TRBJ2-7; TRBD2 matches at 7 bases. Germline CDR1 and CDR2: MDHEN and SYDVKM. The CDR3 sequence is 13 residues long. Trimming cost V 3 bases and J 3 bases; bases outside gene matches: 2. CDR3 in amino acids: CASSFWTSYEQYF. In DNA form, the CDR3 reads TGTGCCAGCAGTTTCTGGACTAGCTACGAGCAGTACTTC.

The chain employs TRBV7-2 and TRBJ1-2, with a possible D match to TRBD1 (6 bases). Trimming stripped 5 bases from V and 4 bases from J, with 14 bases between. Germline V gene sequence: CDR1 SGHTA, CDR2 FQGNSA. This CDR3 is built from 14 residues. The CDR3 bases are TGTGCCAGCAGCCCCAGTACAGGGTCCTATGGCTACACCTTC. Translation gives CASSPSTGSYGYTF.

The rearrangement uses TRBV6-5 and TRBJ1-4; 7 bases fit TRBD1. The CDR3 extends over 15 amino acids. Germline loops: CDR1 MNHEY, CDR2 SVGAGI. Losses at the gene ends were 5 bases for V and 4 bases for J; bases not matched to a gene: 7. The CDR3 reads CASSPRTGYNEKLFF. The CDR3 DNA sequence: TGTGCCAGCAGTCCACGGACAGGATATAATGAAAAACTGTTTTTT.

The chain combines TRBV10-3 with TRBJ1-1; the D gene is possibly TRBD1 (6 bases). Per germline, CDR1 ENHRY and CDR2 SYGVKD. The CDR3 totals 14 residues. Deletions cut 7 bases from V and 3 bases from J, with 15 bases between. In DNA, the CDR3 is TGTGCCATCACGGGAACAGGGCCGGACACTGAAGCTTTCTTT. The encoded protein is CAITGTGPDTEAFF.

The chain carries TRBV11-3 and TRBJ2-2, with D possibly being TRBD2 (5 bases). The CDR3 runs 16 residues. The V gene's germline CDR1 is SGHNT and CDR2 YENEEA. Trimming took off 4 bases at V and 4 bases at J, with 16 bases between the two ends. In DNA, the CDR3 is TGTGCCAGCAGCTCTTCCAGCCTCCGGGGCACCGGGGAGCTGTTTTTT. It translates to CASSSSSLRGTGELFF.

The V gene is TRBV18, the J gene TRBJ2-2; 11 bases match TRBD2. Per the germline V gene, CDR1 is KGHSH and CDR2 is LQKENI. Trimming took 3 bases from V and 4 from J; bases not matched to a gene: 4. The CDR3 extends over 16 amino acids. The CDR3 region is CASSPGLAAVTGELFF. CDR3 bases: TGTGCCAGCTCACCGGGACTAGCGGCGGTCACCGGGGAGCTGTTTTTT.

The chain has TRBV3-1 (or the pseudogene TRBV3-2) and TRBJ1-4; the D gene is possibly TRBD1 (6 bases). Trimming cost V 4 bases and J 5 bases, with 17 bases left between them. The CDR3 loop spans 16 amino acids. Germline V CDR1 and CDR2: LGHDT, YNNKEL (reference sequence). In DNA, the CDR3 is TGTGCCAGCAGCCGGAACCCGGGACAAGAAAATGAAAAACTGTTTTTT. Its protein product is CASSRNPGQENEKLFF.

The chain joins TRBV11-2 to TRBJ1-2, with D tentatively TRBD1 (6 bases). Per germline, CDR1 SGHAT and CDR2 FQNNGV. V was cut by 3 bases and J by 2 bases, with 16 bases left in between. The CDR3 has 16 amino acids. The CDR3 nucleotides are TGTGCCAGCAGCTTGGGGGGGCGAGGTTTAAACTATGGCTACACCTTC. As protein: CASSLGGRGLNYGYTF.

The chain uses TRBV11-2 and TRBJ1-3; D possibly corresponds to TRBD1 (5 bases). The length of the CDR3 is 15 residues. The V gene's germline CDR1 is SGHAT and CDR2 FQNNGV. V lost 2 bases and J lost 2, with 10 bases in between. The CDR3 DNA sequence: TGTGCCAGCAGCTTACCTGGGGCAGCTGGAAACACCATATATTTT. Translating gives CASSLPGAAGNTIYF.

V and J are TRBV10-3 and TRBJ1-3, with D perhaps matching TRBD1 (5 bases). From germline, CDR1 is ENHRY and CDR2 SYGVKD. The CDR3 extends over 16 amino acids. The V end lost 0 bases, the J end lost 0 bases, and 9 bases lay between the germline ends. The CDR3 region is CAISESRDSSGNTIYF. The CDR3 bases are TGTGCCATCAGTGAGTCGAGAGACAGCTCTGGAAACACCATATATTTT.